These T cell receptor beta chains were read from a single sample in a study of T cells after yellow fever vaccination. TCRdb called the 5' RACE reads again in MiXCR, with one record for every CDR3 protein. The sample records about 25,000 distinct CDR3 sequences, around 3.3% being singletons. The starting material was PBMCs, either bulk or a sorted T-cell subset (CD4+, CD8+, memory, or dextramer-sorted; not recorded which), obtained 35 to 50 days after the first yellow fever vaccination. The receptors shown here come from a man aged 18 to 30 who received the YFV17D yellow fever vaccine. Both conserved end residues are part of each CDR3. The order of the fields is J gene, V gene, D gene, CDR3 length, clone size, CDR3 DNA, CDR3 protein. The D gene is left open where the match is weak. Part of the rows lack a size; the others show once, few, many or a class for expanded clones.

j_gene: TRBJ2-2
v_gene: TRBV5-1
d_gene: NA
len: 18
abundance: many
CDR3nt: TGCGCCAGCAGCTTGGATCTCCCGCTCGCGGGGTTCACCGGGGAGCTGTTTTTT
CDR3aa: CASSLDLPLAGFTGELFF

j_gene: TRBJ2-4
v_gene: TRBV13
d_gene: NA
len: 14
abundance: many
CDR3nt: TGTGCCAGCAGCAGACGATTAGCCAAAAACATTCAGTACTTC
CDR3aa: CASSRRLAKNIQYF

j_gene: TRBJ2-2
v_gene: TRBV11-2
d_gene: NA
len: 16
abundance: many
CDR3nt: TGTGCCAGCAGCCAAAAGATGTACAGCTCCACCGGGGAGCTGTTTTTT
CDR3aa: CASSQKMYSSTGELFF

j_gene: TRBJ2-5
v_gene: TRBV28
d_gene: NA
len: 15
abundance: medium-sized
CDR3nt: TGTGCCAGCAGTCCCTCGCCCGGGATTCAAGAGACCCAGTACTTC
CDR3aa: CASSPSPGIQETQYF

j_gene: TRBJ2-3
v_gene: TRBV7-2
d_gene: TRBD2
len: 16
abundance: many
CDR3nt: TGTGCCAGCAGCTTAGTAGCGGGGGGGCCGTCAGATACGCAGTATTTT
CDR3aa: CASSLVAGGPSDTQYF

j_gene: TRBJ1-6
v_gene: TRBV29-1
d_gene: TRBD1
len: 13
abundance: many
CDR3nt: TGCAGCGTATGGACAGGGGGTAATTCACCCCTCCACTTT
CDR3aa: CSVWTGGNSPLHF

j_gene: TRBJ1-2
v_gene: TRBV19
d_gene: TRBD1
len: 13
abundance: many
CDR3nt: TGTGCCAGTAGCCAGACAGGGGACTATGGCTACACCTTC
CDR3aa: CASSQTGDYGYTF

j_gene: TRBJ2-1
v_gene: TRBV7-2
d_gene: NA
len: 15
abundance: many
CDR3nt: TGTGCCAGCAGCTTAACCTTCGGGGTCTACAATGAGCAGTTCTTC
CDR3aa: CASSLTFGVYNEQFF

j_gene: TRBJ1-5
v_gene: TRBV7-2
d_gene: NA
len: 15
abundance: many
CDR3nt: TGTGCCAGCAGCTCAGGAGTTAATAGCAATCAGCCCCAGCATTTT
CDR3aa: CASSSGVNSNQPQHF

j_gene: TRBJ2-4
v_gene: TRBV28
d_gene: TRBD2
len: 16
abundance: many
CDR3nt: TGTGCCAGCAGTGGGACTAGCGGGGGGGCCGTAAACATTCAGTACTTC
CDR3aa: CASSGTSGGAVNIQYF

j_gene: TRBJ2-1
v_gene: TRBV29-1
d_gene: TRBD2
len: 12
abundance: many
CDR3nt: TGCAGCGTTGATCCAGCGGGGGTTGAGCAGTTCTTC
CDR3aa: CSVDPAGVEQFF

j_gene: TRBJ2-2
v_gene: TRBV13
d_gene: TRBD1
len: 14
abundance: many
CDR3nt: TGTGCCAGCAGTCCACCAACAGGGGGCGGGGAGCTGTTTTTT
CDR3aa: CASSPPTGGGELFF

j_gene: TRBJ2-1
v_gene: TRBV12-3/TRBV12-4
d_gene: NA
len: 13
abundance: many
CDR3nt: TGTGCCAGCAGTTTGCCTAACTACAATGAGCAGTTCTTC
CDR3aa: CASSLPNYNEQFF

j_gene: TRBJ2-3
v_gene: TRBV7-2
d_gene: NA
len: 14
abundance: medium-sized
CDR3nt: TGTGCCAGCAGCCCTATAGTGGGGACAGATACGCAGTATTTT
CDR3aa: CASSPIVGTDTQYF

j_gene: TRBJ1-2
v_gene: TRBV7-8
d_gene: NA
len: 14
abundance: many
CDR3nt: TGTGCCAGCAGAGACAAGCGGGGAGTGGGCGGCTACACCTTC
CDR3aa: CASRDKRGVGGYTF

j_gene: TRBJ2-6
v_gene: TRBV3-1
d_gene: NA
len: 17
abundance: many
CDR3nt: TGTGCCAGCAGCCCGGACAGCGGAACCTCTGGGGCCAACGTCCTGACTTTC
CDR3aa: CASSPDSGTSGANVLTF

j_gene: TRBJ2-2
v_gene: TRBV4-1
d_gene: NA
len: 21
abundance: few
CDR3nt: TGCGCCAGCAGCCGAACAGTACTCAATACCGTTAGGCGCGCAAACACCGGGGAGCTGTTTTTT
CDR3aa: CASSRTVLNTVRRANTGELFF

j_gene: TRBJ2-2
v_gene: TRBV20-1
d_gene: TRBD2
len: 15
abundance: many
CDR3nt: TGCAGTGCTGGTCTAGCGGGGGCAGGGGGCGGGGAGCTGTTTTTT
CDR3aa: CSAGLAGAGGGELFF

j_gene: TRBJ2-7
v_gene: TRBV12-3/TRBV12-4
d_gene: TRBD2
len: 13
abundance: many
CDR3nt: TGTGCCAGCTCTGGACTAGCGGGGCTCGAGCAGTACTTC
CDR3aa: CASSGLAGLEQYF

j_gene: TRBJ2-1
v_gene: TRBV5-4
d_gene: NA
len: 13
abundance: medium-sized
CDR3nt: TGTGCCAGCAGCTTTCAGGGCTCCGATGAGCAGTTCTTC
CDR3aa: CASSFQGSDEQFF

j_gene: TRBJ2-5
v_gene: TRBV29-1
d_gene: TRBD1
len: 16
abundance: many
CDR3nt: TGCAGCGGTTTAGCCCCGAGACAGGGTGTTTCGGAGACCCAGTACTTC
CDR3aa: CSGLAPRQGVSETQYF

j_gene: TRBJ2-5
v_gene: TRBV20-1
d_gene: NA
len: 14
abundance: many
CDR3nt: TGCAGTGCTAGAGATCCAAGCGGGCGGGAGACCCAGTACTTC
CDR3aa: CSARDPSGRETQYF

j_gene: TRBJ2-1
v_gene: TRBV19
d_gene: TRBD2
len: 14
abundance: many
CDR3nt: TGTGCCAGTAGTAAGACTAGCGGGGCTGGTGAGCAGTTCTTC
CDR3aa: CASSKTSGAGEQFF

j_gene: TRBJ1-1
v_gene: TRBV5-4
d_gene: TRBD1
len: 15
abundance: many
CDR3nt: TGTGCCAGCAGCCCAAGACAGGGCCTAAACACTGAAGCTTTCTTT
CDR3aa: CASSPRQGLNTEAFF

j_gene: TRBJ2-3
v_gene: TRBV2
d_gene: NA
len: 13
abundance: many
CDR3nt: TGTGCCAGCATGCGGGCTAGCACAGATACGCGGTATTTT
CDR3aa: CASMRASTDTRYF

j_gene: TRBJ1-2
v_gene: TRBV7-2
d_gene: TRBD1
len: 13
abundance: few
CDR3nt: TGTGCCAGCAGCTTTGACAGGGGAGGGGGCTACACCTTC
CDR3aa: CASSFDRGGGYTF

j_gene: TRBJ1-2
v_gene: TRBV4-2
d_gene: NA
len: 15
abundance: many
CDR3nt: TGTGCCAGCAGCCAAGATCCCGTAACTAACTATGGCTACACCTTC
CDR3aa: CASSQDPVTNYGYTF

j_gene: TRBJ1-5
v_gene: TRBV15
d_gene: NA
len: 13
abundance: many
CDR3nt: TGTGCCACCAGCAGTAATTCCAGAGAACCCCAGCATTTT
CDR3aa: CATSSNSREPQHF

j_gene: TRBJ2-1
v_gene: TRBV20-1
d_gene: TRBD2
len: 16
abundance: many
CDR3nt: TGCAGTGCTGGGACTAGCGGGGGTGGGTCCTACAATGAGCAGTTCTTC
CDR3aa: CSAGTSGGGSYNEQFF

j_gene: TRBJ1-4
v_gene: TRBV29-1
d_gene: NA
len: 13
abundance: many
CDR3nt: TGCAGCGTTCAGAAGCATCACAATGAAAAACTGTTTTTT
CDR3aa: CSVQKHHNEKLFF

j_gene: TRBJ1-4
v_gene: TRBV3-1
d_gene: NA
len: 12
abundance: many
CDR3nt: TGTGCCAGCAGCCTCAGGGGTGAAAAACTGTTTTTT
CDR3aa: CASSLRGEKLFF

j_gene: TRBJ2-4
v_gene: TRBV11-2
d_gene: NA
len: 15
abundance: many
CDR3nt: TGTGCCAGCAGCCCAGGTCGTGTTTCCAAAAACATTCAGTACTTC
CDR3aa: CASSPGRVSKNIQYF

j_gene: TRBJ2-1
v_gene: TRBV7-6
d_gene: TRBD1
len: 20
abundance: many
CDR3nt: TGTGCCAGCAGCGGATCGACAGGGGGGCCCCGGGTCGAGTTCTACAATGAGCAGTTCTTC
CDR3aa: CASSGSTGGPRVEFYNEQFF

j_gene: TRBJ1-1
v_gene: TRBV2
d_gene: NA
len: 13
abundance: many
CDR3nt: TGTGCCAGCAGAGGCAATCGGAACACTGAAGCTTTCTTT
CDR3aa: CASRGNRNTEAFF

j_gene: TRBJ1-2
v_gene: TRBV6-5
d_gene: NA
len: 13
abundance: many
CDR3nt: TGTGCCAGCAGTTACTCGAGGGGGTACTTCTACACCTTC
CDR3aa: CASSYSRGYFYTF

j_gene: TRBJ2-3
v_gene: TRBV6-2/TRBV6-3
d_gene: NA
len: 14
abundance: many
CDR3nt: TGTGCCAGCAGTTACTCAGCCGGCACAGATACGCAGTATTTT
CDR3aa: CASSYSAGTDTQYF

j_gene: TRBJ1-4
v_gene: TRBV6-5
d_gene: NA
len: 12
abundance: many
CDR3nt: TGTGCCAGCGGGGTCCTCACTGGAAAACTGTTTTTT
CDR3aa: CASGVLTGKLFF

j_gene: TRBJ1-2
v_gene: TRBV20-1
d_gene: NA
len: 11
abundance: many
CDR3nt: TGCAGTGCCCCGGTGGACTATGGCTACACCTTC
CDR3aa: CSAPVDYGYTF

j_gene: TRBJ2-5
v_gene: TRBV4-2
d_gene: NA
len: 14
abundance: many
CDR3nt: TGTGCCAGCAGCCAGGGGGGGGCACAAGAGACCCAGTACTTC
CDR3aa: CASSQGGAQETQYF

j_gene: TRBJ1-5
v_gene: TRBV12-3/TRBV12-4
d_gene: TRBD1
len: 13
abundance: many
CDR3nt: TGTGCCAGCAGTTCACAGGGGTATCAGCCCCAGCATTTT
CDR3aa: CASSSQGYQPQHF

j_gene: TRBJ1-4
v_gene: TRBV9
d_gene: TRBD1
len: 15
abundance: many
CDR3nt: TGTGCCAGCAGCGCGACAGGGACGACTAATGAAAAACTGTTTTTT
CDR3aa: CASSATGTTNEKLFF

j_gene: TRBJ1-1
v_gene: TRBV5-1
d_gene: NA
len: 14
abundance: many
CDR3nt: TGCGCCAGCAGATCCCTACAGGGTAGGACTGAAGCTTTCTTT
CDR3aa: CASRSLQGRTEAFF

j_gene: TRBJ1-1
v_gene: TRBV5-1
d_gene: NA
len: 15
abundance: NA
CDR3nt: TGCGCCAGCAGCTTGGCACAGACAATCGGCACTGAAGCTTTCTTT
CDR3aa: CASSLAQTIGTEAFF

j_gene: TRBJ1-5
v_gene: TRBV20-1
d_gene: TRBD1
len: 16
abundance: many
CDR3nt: TGCAGTGCTGATACAAATACAGGGGCTAGCAATCAGCCCCAGCATTTT
CDR3aa: CSADTNTGASNQPQHF

j_gene: TRBJ1-5
v_gene: TRBV20-1
d_gene: NA
len: 16
abundance: many
CDR3nt: TGCAGTGCTATCGACGGGCCCATAGCGAGCAATCAGCCCCAGCATTTT
CDR3aa: CSAIDGPIASNQPQHF

j_gene: TRBJ2-1
v_gene: TRBV15
d_gene: TRBD1
len: 16
abundance: many
CDR3nt: TGTGCCACCAGCAGAGGAACAGGGGCCTCCTACAATGAGCAGTTCTTC
CDR3aa: CATSRGTGASYNEQFF

j_gene: TRBJ1-6
v_gene: TRBV20-1
d_gene: NA
len: 11
abundance: many
CDR3nt: TGCAGTGCTAGGGGAGGGGGACCCCTCCACTTT
CDR3aa: CSARGGGPLHF

j_gene: TRBJ2-5
v_gene: TRBV7-7
d_gene: NA
len: 16
abundance: many
CDR3nt: TGTGCCAGCAGCTTAGGAGGGGCCCCTCTCCAAGAGACCCAGTACTTC
CDR3aa: CASSLGGAPLQETQYF

j_gene: TRBJ2-3
v_gene: TRBV4-2
d_gene: TRBD2
len: 18
abundance: many
CDR3nt: TGTGCCAGCAGCCCTGGACTAGCGGGGCTATCTAGCACAGATACGCAGTATTTT
CDR3aa: CASSPGLAGLSSTDTQYF

j_gene: TRBJ2-3
v_gene: TRBV28
d_gene: NA
len: 14
abundance: many
CDR3nt: TGTGCCAGCGACGCTAGTATTGGCACAGATACGCAGTATTTT
CDR3aa: CASDASIGTDTQYF

j_gene: TRBJ1-3
v_gene: TRBV7-2
d_gene: NA
len: 16
abundance: many
CDR3nt: TGTGCCAGCAGCTTAGGAGGGCCGCGCTCTGGAAACACCATATATTTT
CDR3aa: CASSLGGPRSGNTIYF

j_gene: TRBJ2-5
v_gene: TRBV6-1
d_gene: NA
len: 14
abundance: medium-sized
CDR3nt: TGTGCCAGCTCGGGGAATGGGCATCAAGAGACCCAGTACTTC
CDR3aa: CASSGNGHQETQYF

j_gene: TRBJ2-7
v_gene: TRBV7-9
d_gene: NA
len: 12
abundance: many
CDR3nt: TGTGCCAGTGGACCGAGCTCCTACGAGCAGTACTTC
CDR3aa: CASGPSSYEQYF

j_gene: TRBJ1-5
v_gene: TRBV3-1
d_gene: NA
len: 12
abundance: many
CDR3nt: TGTGCCAGCAGTCTACAGGGACAGCCCCAGCATTTT
CDR3aa: CASSLQGQPQHF

j_gene: TRBJ2-7
v_gene: TRBV6-2/TRBV6-3
d_gene: NA
len: 16
abundance: many
CDR3nt: TGTGCCAGCAGTCGGAGGGGGTACCGGGGGCCCAACGAGCAGTACTTC
CDR3aa: CASSRRGYRGPNEQYF

j_gene: TRBJ1-2
v_gene: TRBV20-1
d_gene: NA
len: 12
abundance: many
CDR3nt: TGCAGTGCTAGAGGACCCGACGGTGGCTACACCTTC
CDR3aa: CSARGPDGGYTF

j_gene: TRBJ2-3
v_gene: TRBV15
d_gene: TRBD2
len: 14
abundance: many
CDR3nt: TGTGCCACGGGGACTAGCGGGGGCACAGATACGCAGTATTTT
CDR3aa: CATGTSGGTDTQYF

j_gene: TRBJ2-2
v_gene: TRBV10-3
d_gene: TRBD1
len: 15
abundance: many
CDR3nt: TGTGCCATCAGTGAGTCCCAACAGGGGACCGGGGAGCTGTTTTTT
CDR3aa: CAISESQQGTGELFF

j_gene: TRBJ2-6
v_gene: TRBV5-6
d_gene: NA
len: 16
abundance: many
CDR3nt: TGTGCCAGCAGCTTGGTAAGGGAACCTGGGGCCAACGTCCTGACTTTC
CDR3aa: CASSLVREPGANVLTF